What follows is one T cell receptor beta chain and its context. The antigen is not known. The length of the CDR3 is 17 residues. Germline CDR1 reads MGHRA; CDR2 reads YSYEKL. The V end lost 1 base, the J end lost 8 bases, and 21 bases lay between the germline ends. This entry is derived from a study of CD8+ T cells in alopecia areata. Overall study context: Treated patients took oral tofacitinib at 5 to 10 mg twice daily. Study findings and constraints: There were many expanded lesional clones persisting in scalp and blood during tofacitinib.

The treatment is: oral pan-JAK inhibitor, 5-10 mg twice daily. A FACSAria was used to sort CD4+ and CD8+ T cells. These cells came from PBMCs. cDNA serving as the sequencing template came from extracted, reverse transcribed RNA. The assay was immunoSEQ multiplex PCR, and TCRdb's table has in-frame clones only and misses some. This sample has 130,000 to 150,000 clones, with 82% found just once. The rearrangement uses TRBV4-1 and TRBJ2-1; a possible D gene is TRBD2 (7 bases). The sequencing used CD8+ T cells sorted from blood, collected at week 4, from a patient treated with tofacitinib. The receptor comes from a human donor with alopecia areata. The CDR3 spells CASSQVYGGPFRDEQFF. In DNA form, the CDR3 reads TGCGCCAGCAGCCAAGTATACGGGGGGCCATTTCGCGATGAGCAGTTCTTC.